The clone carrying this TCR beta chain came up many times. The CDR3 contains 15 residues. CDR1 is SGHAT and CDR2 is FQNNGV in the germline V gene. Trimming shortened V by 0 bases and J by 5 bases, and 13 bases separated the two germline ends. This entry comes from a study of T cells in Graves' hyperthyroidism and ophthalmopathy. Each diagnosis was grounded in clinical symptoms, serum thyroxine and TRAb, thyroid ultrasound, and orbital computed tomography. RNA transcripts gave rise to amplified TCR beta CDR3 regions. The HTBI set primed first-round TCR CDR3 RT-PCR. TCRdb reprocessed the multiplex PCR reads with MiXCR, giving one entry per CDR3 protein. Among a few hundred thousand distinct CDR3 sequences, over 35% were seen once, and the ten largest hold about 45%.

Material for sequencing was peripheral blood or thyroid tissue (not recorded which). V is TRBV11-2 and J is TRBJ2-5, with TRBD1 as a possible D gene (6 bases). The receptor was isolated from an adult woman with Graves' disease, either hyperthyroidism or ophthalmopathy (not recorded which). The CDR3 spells CASSLEGARGETQYF. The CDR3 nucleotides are TGTGCCAGCAGCTTAGAAGGAGCAAGGGGGGAGACCCAGTACTTC. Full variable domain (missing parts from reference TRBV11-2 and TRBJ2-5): EAGVAQSPRYKIIEKRQSVAFWCNPISGHATLYWYQQILGQGPKLLIQFQNNGVVDDSQLPKDRFSAERLKGVDSTLKIQPAKLEDSAVYLCASSLEGARGETQYFGPGTRLLVL.